The 21 T cell receptor beta chains below come from one sample, sequenced in a study of blood T cell repertoires in COVID-19. Only in-frame clones appear in the TCRdb table, and some are missing; sequencing was by immunoSEQ multiplex PCR. The top ten clones hold 13% to 15% of a sample with about 37,000 clones, 80% of them seen once. The sequencing sample was made of peripheral blood. The receptor set was obtained from a woman in her 70s with acute or convalescent COVID-19.

This chain connects TRBV2 to TRBJ2-1; perhaps TRBD2 as D (5 bases). CDR3 length equals 14 residues. CDR1 SNHLY and CDR2 FYNNEI come from the germline V gene. The V end was cut by 2 bases, the J end by 7 bases, with 12 bases between. The CDR3 DNA follows: TGTGCCAGCAGTGAATTCGGACTGAAGAATGAGCAGTTCTTC. This translates into CASSEFGLKNEQFF.

The genes are TRBV5-1 and TRBJ1-6, with TRBD1 as a possible D gene (6 bases). Trimming removed 10 bases at V and 7 bases at J, with 15 bases between. Looked up from germline, CDR1 is SGHRS and CDR2 is YFSETQ. CDR3 length equals 13 residues. Written as DNA, the CDR3 is TGCGCCGGCTCCAGGGGACCAAATTCACCCCTCCACTTT. Translated, it gives CAGSRGPNSPLHF.

The chain recombines TRBV28 with TRBJ1-6; D is uncertain. Germline V gene lookup returns CDR1 MDHEN and CDR2 SYDVKM. The CDR3 has 15 amino acids. Trimming removed 3 bases from V and 10 bases from J, with 16 bases in between. For the CDR3, the DNA is TGTGCCAGCAGTTTCGGCTCTCAGGATCGGTCACCCCTCCACTTT. As protein: CASSFGSQDRSPLHF. Combining the CDR3 with reference TRBV28 and TRBJ1-6 gives the whole variable domain DVKVTQSSRYLVKRTGEKVFLECVQDMDHENMFWYRQDPGLGLRLIYFSYDVKMKEKGDIPEGYSVSREKKERFSLILESASTNQTSMYLCASSFGSQDRSPLHFGNGTRLTVT.

This chain uses TRBV18 with TRBJ1-2; 9 positions agree with TRBD1. CDR1 is KGHSH and CDR2 is LQKENI in the germline V gene. V shed 2 bases, J shed 12 bases, and the junction held 13 bases outside the gene matches. This CDR3 has 15 amino acids. This CDR3 is CASSPYDRGVFGHTF. The CDR3 nucleotides are TGTGCCAGCTCACCATACGACAGGGGGGTTTTCGGCCACACCTTC. The full variable domain, in which reference TRBV18 and TRBJ1-2 provide the parts outside the CDR3, is NAGVMQNPRHLVRRRGQEARLRCSPMKGHSHVYWYRQLPEEGLKFMVYLQKENIIDESGMPKERFSAEFPKEGPSILRIQQVVRGDSAAYFCASSPYDRGVFGHTFGSGTRLTVV.

The chain employs TRBV6-6 and TRBJ1-2, with D perhaps matching TRBD1 (6 bases). Germline V CDR1 and CDR2: MNHNY, SVGAGI (reference sequence). Trimming left V 4 bases short and J 8 bases short, with 20 bases between. This CDR3 is built from 15 residues. The CDR3 bases are TGTGCCAGCAGTTTGTCCGGGACACAAGATGGGGGCTACACCTTC. This sequence encodes CASSLSGTQDGGYTF.

The genes are TRBV6-5 and TRBJ1-1; D perhaps matches TRBD1 (6 bases). Germline values: CDR1 MNHEY, CDR2 SVGAGI. The CDR3 runs to 14 residues. With 6 bases removed from V and 4 bases from J, the gap between germline ends came to 15 bases. In nucleotides, the CDR3 is TGTGCCAGCAGCCTAGGGGGTGGGGTCACTGAAGCTTTCTTT. Its protein product is CASSLGGGVTEAFF.

The genes are TRBV19 and TRBJ2-2, with 7 nucleotides matching TRBD1. The CDR3 covers 16 residues. V was clipped by 3 bases and J by 9 bases; unmatched bases: 13. In germline, CDR1 is LNHDA, CDR2 SQIVND (reference sequence). The CDR3, as DNA: TGTGCCAGTAGTATCCCCAAAACAGGGGTTGTGCGGGAGCTGTTTTTT. Protein product: CASSIPKTGVVRELFF.

The V and J genes are TRBV28 and TRBJ1-3; D is unclear. This CDR3 is 12 amino acids long. V lost 4 bases to trimming and J lost 4 bases, with 5 bases between them. CDR1 and CDR2 from the germline V gene are MDHEN and SYDVKM. The chain's CDR3 is CASSSGGNTIYF. The CDR3 nucleotides read TGTGCCAGCAGTTCAGGAGGAAACACCATATATTTT.

V gene TRBV3-1 (or the pseudogene TRBV3-2) combines with J gene TRBJ2-3; 16 bases map to TRBD2. V dropped 1 base and J dropped 3; count of bases not matched to a gene: 7. Germline loops: CDR1 LGHDT, CDR2 YNNKEL (reference sequence). The CDR3 runs 19 residues. CDR3 in amino acids: CASSQGTGLAGGLTDTQYF. DNA for the CDR3: TGTGCCAGCAGCCAAGGGACGGGACTAGCGGGGGGGCTAACAGATACGCAGTATTTT.

Regarding this clone: Other nucleotide sequences from this sample produce the same CDR3. The V gene is TRBV12-3 or TRBV12-4, the J gene TRBJ1-2, with TRBD1 identical over 7 bases. The CDR3 sequence is 13 residues long. With 1 base clipped from V and 4 bases from J, the junction kept 0 bases outside the gene matches. The CDR3 is CASSLGQGYGYTF. CDR3 nucleotide sequence: TGTGCCAGCAGTTTAGGACAGGGCTATGGCTACACCTTC.

In its sample, this clone was seen a few times. The rearrangement links TRBV7-2 to TRBJ2-5, with 8 bases identical to TRBD2. The V gene end was trimmed by 5 bases and the J gene end by 2 bases; junction bases not matched to a gene: 13. CDR3 size: 17 residues. CDR1 SGHTA and CDR2 FQGNSA come from the germline V gene. DNA for the CDR3: TGTGCCAGCAGCGGAATTACGGGAGGGCGGTCGCAAGAGACCCAGTACTTC. It translates to CASSGITGGRSQETQYF.

In this sample, this clone turned up once. The genes are TRBV9 and TRBJ2-5, with 9 bases lining up with TRBD2. Losses at the gene ends were 0 bases for V and 2 bases for J; bases not matched to a gene: 5. Germline values: CDR1 SGDLS, CDR2 YYNGEE. CDR3 length equals 16 residues. The CDR3, as DNA: TGTGCCAGCAGCGTAGAAGCGGGGGGTGGGCAAGAGACCCAGTACTTC. Protein product: CASSVEAGGGQETQYF.

This chain uses TRBV29-1 with TRBJ2-1; 14 nucleotides agree with TRBD2. V gave up 7 bases and J gave up 8 bases; unmatched junction bases: 10. CDR3 length: 15 residues. Germline V gene sequence: CDR1 SQVTM, CDR2 ANQGSEA. CDR3 sequence (DNA): TGCAGCGCGGGACTAGCGGGAGTTCCGGCGGATGAGCAGTTCTTC. Translation gives CSAGLAGVPADEQFF.

This clone appeared a few times. J is TRBJ1-2 and V is TRBV11-2; D unclear. CDR1 SGHAT and CDR2 FQNNGV come from the germline V gene. This CDR3 has 13 residues. V was shortened by 1 base and J by 8 bases, with 11 bases between the two germline ends. The CDR3 coding sequence is TGTGCCAGCAGCTTAGTCGGAACGAGGGGCTACACCTTC. Protein product: CASSLVGTRGYTF.

The rearrangement links TRBV28 to TRBJ1-3; TRBD1 is a possible D gene (6 bases). V lost 2 bases and J lost 0, with 14 bases in between. Germline CDR1 reads MDHEN; CDR2 reads SYDVKM. The CDR3 is made up of 17 amino acids. The CDR3 here is CASSLIRGQTSGNTIYF. The CDR3 bases are TGTGCCAGCAGTTTAATCAGGGGACAAACCTCTGGAAACACCATATATTTT.

This clone turned up a few times. J is TRBJ2-2 and V is TRBV7-9; TRBD1 might be the D (5 bases). CDR1 and CDR2 from the germline V gene are SEHNR and FQNEAQ (reference sequence). Trimming removed 1 base at V and 4 bases at J, with 13 bases between. CDR3 length equals 16 residues. The CDR3 coding sequence is TGTGCCAGCAGCTTAGGGGGCTCAGCCCTCACCGGGGAGCTGTTTTTT. Translating it yields CASSLGGSALTGELFF. The complete variable domain, with remaining parts taken from reference TRBV7-9 and TRBJ2-2, reads DTGVSQNPRHKITKRGQNVTFRCDPISEHNRLYWYRQTLGQGPEFLTYFQNEAQLEKSRLLSDRFSAERPKGSFSTLEIQRTEQGDSAMYLCASSLGGSALTGELFFGEGSRLTVL.

The chain uses TRBV2 and TRBJ2-7; 7 bases align to TRBD2. CDR3 size: 16 residues. The germline gives CDR1 SNHLY, CDR2 FYNNEI. V lost 6 bases, J lost 0 bases, and 11 bases stayed unmatched. CDR3 DNA: TGTGCCAGCAGGGGAAGCGAAGCGGGGTACTCCTACGAGCAGTACTTC. It is translated as CASRGSEAGYSYEQYF.

The chain uses TRBV18 and TRBJ2-1; 10 nucleotides agree with TRBD2. This CDR3 comprises 15 residues. Trimming at V came to 6 bases and at J to 0 bases, leaving 2 bases not matched to a gene. Germline-derived CDR1 and CDR2 are KGHSH and LQKENI. CDR3 residues: CASSGLATSYNEQFF. The CDR3 DNA reads as TGTGCCAGCTCGGGACTAGCGACCTCCTACAATGAGCAGTTCTTC.

The chain has TRBV2 and TRBJ1-4, with D unclear. V lost 4 bases to trimming and J lost 8 bases, with 11 bases between them. From germline, CDR1 is SNHLY and CDR2 FYNNEI. The CDR3 extends over 13 amino acids. The CDR3 region has the DNA TGTGCCAGCAGTGCGGGGAACCTCGAAAAACTGTTTTTT. Protein: CASSAGNLEKLFF.

The chain joins TRBV6-5 to TRBJ1-1; D may be TRBD1 (5 bases). Germline V lookup: CDR1 MNHEY, CDR2 SVGAGI. This CDR3 is built from 14 residues. Trimming took 3 bases from V and 6 from J, leaving 14 bases between them. This chain's CDR3 is CASSYLNARAEAFF. The CDR3 nucleotides are TGTGCCAGCAGTTATTTAAACGCCAGGGCTGAAGCTTTCTTT.

Concerning this clone itself: This sample also contains other DNA sequences that code for the same CDR3. J is TRBJ2-7 and V is TRBV4-2, with D perhaps matching TRBD1 (5 bases). Germline V gene lookup returns CDR1 LGHNA and CDR2 YNFKEQ. This CDR3 has 16 residues. V gave up 0 bases and J gave up 0 bases, with 12 bases separating them. Here the CDR3 reads CASSQDLGQGSYEQYF. In DNA, the CDR3 is TGTGCCAGCAGCCAAGACTTGGGGCAGGGCTCCTACGAGCAGTACTTC.